Below, 6 T cell receptor beta chains from the same sample are listed, as sequenced in a study of early T cells in non-severe SARS-CoV-2 infection. One entry per CDR3 protein results from TCRdb running MiXCR on the 5' RACE reads. The sample contains around 19,000 distinct CDR3 sequences, about 4.5% of which appear only once. Material for sequencing was whole blood. These receptors came from an adult who was a healthcare worker with PCR-confirmed SARS-CoV-2 infection or an uninfected control (not recorded which).

Ten or more counts support this clonotype. The DNA is left out, because the CDR3 cannot be placed on it with certainty; the CDR3 is given as TCRdb lists it. The chain is built from TRBV20-1 and TRBJ1-3. Germline CDR1 reads DFQATT; CDR2 reads SNEGSKA (reference sequence). The CDR3 comprises 14 residues, both ends counted. CDR3 sequence: CSAVPARSGNTIYF.

Points on this clonotype: A read error may explain this, as a much larger clone is one base away. The rearrangement links TRBV3-1 to TRBJ2-1; D not resolved. CDR3 size: 12 residues. Germline assignment: CDR1 LGHDT and CDR2 YNNKEL (reference sequence). As DNA, the CDR3 is TGTGCCAACAGCCAAGTTTACAATGAGCAGTTCTTC. Amino acid sequence: CANSQVYNEQFF.

This clonotype is termed medium-sized. The V gene is TRBV30, the J gene TRBJ2-1, with D possibly being TRBD1 or TRBD2 (5 bases each). The V gene lost 3 bases and the J gene lost 4 bases, with 22 bases spanning the gap. Germline assignment: CDR1 GTSNPN and CDR2 SVGIG (reference sequence). This CDR3 is 17 amino acids long. CDR3 in amino acids: CAWSPLGDPKRYNEQFF. For the CDR3, the DNA is TGTGCCTGGAGCCCCCTGGGGGACCCAAAGCGATACAATGAGCAGTTCTTC.

Relative to its sample, this clonotype is medium-sized. The J gene is TRBJ1-5, the V gene TRBV20-1; unclear D gene. CDR1 is DFQATT and CDR2 is SNEGSKA in the germline V gene (reference sequence). V shed 6 bases and J shed 3 bases, with 9 bases lying between them. This CDR3 contains 12 residues. DNA for the CDR3: TGCAGTGCCTCAAAGGCCAATCAGCCCCAGCATTTT. Translating gives CSASKANQPQHF.

The table lists this clonotype with many counts. The chain employs TRBV20-1 and TRBJ2-1; D gene ambiguous. Germline CDR1 is DFQATT and CDR2 is SNEGSKA (reference sequence). Deletions cut 0 bases from V and 0 bases from J, with 9 bases between. The CDR3 loop spans 15 amino acids. The CDR3 region has the DNA TGCAGTGCTAGAGATGGGCGGACCTCCTACAATGAGCAGTTCTTC. It specifies CSARDGRTSYNEQFF.

Ten or more counts support this clonotype. V and J are TRBV6-6 and TRBJ2-7, with a weak D call TRBD1 (6 bases). This CDR3 is built from 16 residues. Germline values: CDR1 MNHNY, CDR2 SVGAGI (reference sequence). Trimming took off 2 bases at V and 6 bases at J, with 20 bases between the two ends. In DNA form, the CDR3 reads TGTGCCAGCAGTTACCCGCTCGGGACAAGAGGGGGCGAGCAGTACTTC. It codes for CASSYPLGTRGGEQYF.